This is a list of T cell receptor beta chains from one sample in a study of OX40 agonist ivuxolimab in advanced cancers. Sequenced by immunoSEQ multiplex PCR; TCRdb stores in-frame clones only, minus some. The table shows about 62,000 clones, with 88% occurring only once. The sequences come from CD4+ or CD8+ T cells sorted from blood, collected in a trial of the OX40 agonist ivuxolimab. The receptors originated from an adult with an advanced solid tumor such as melanoma, head and neck, liver or kidney cancer. Each CDR3 is given with its conserved first and last residue. Each record gives: CDR3 DNA, CDR3 protein, CDR3 length, V gene, J gene, clone size, D gene. D genes are given only for firm matches. Size is omitted from some rows. Given values are once, few, many or a class for expanded clones.

DNA: TGTGCCAGCAGCTTAGGAGGGACTACCTACAATGAGCAGTTCTTC; CDR3: CASSLGGTTYNEQFF; length: 15; V: TRBV11-3; J: TRBJ2-1; size: .; D: TRBD2
DNA: TGTGCCATCAGTGAGAATACAGGGTTTTCCTACGAGCAGTACTTC; CDR3: CAISENTGFSYEQYF; length: 15; V: TRBV10-3; J: TRBJ2-7; size: .; D: .
DNA: TGCGCCAGCAGCTCTACCGGGACAGGGACTTACGAGCAGTACTTC; CDR3: CASSSTGTGTYEQYF; length: 15; V: TRBV5-1; J: TRBJ2-7; size: once; D: TRBD1
DNA: TGTGCCAGCAGTGAATCTGGAAACACCATATATTTT; CDR3: CASSESGNTIYF; length: 12; V: TRBV6-1; J: TRBJ1-3; size: .; D: .
DNA: TGTGCCAGCAGCGTAGTGTCAGCCACTGGAGAGCAGTTCTTC; CDR3: CASSVVSATGEQFF; length: 14; V: TRBV9; J: TRBJ2-1; size: .; D: .
DNA: TGTGCCAGTACCCGTGGGGGGCGCGTCAATCCTGAAGCTTTCTTT; CDR3: CASTRGGRVNPEAFF; length: 15; V: TRBV19; J: TRBJ1-1; size: .; D: .
DNA: TGTGCCAGCAGGCCCGAAGGGGCGGGTGGTCAGCCCCAGCATTTT; CDR3: CASRPEGAGGQPQHF; length: 15; V: TRBV6-5; J: TRBJ1-5; size: few; D: .
DNA: TGTGCCAGCAGCTTAGCGGGACAGATGAACACTGAAGCTTTCTTT; CDR3: CASSLAGQMNTEAFF; length: 15; V: TRBV7-9; J: TRBJ1-1; size: .; D: TRBD1
DNA: TGTGCGACCAAGGAGGGGGCAAGGGGAAACTATGGCTACACCTTC; CDR3: CATKEGARGNYGYTF; length: 15; V: TRBV5-4; J: TRBJ1-2; size: .; D: TRBD1
DNA: TGTGCCAGCAGCGTAGAGGAGGCGGACGGGGTCTACGAGCAGTACTTC; CDR3: CASSVEEADGVYEQYF; length: 16; V: TRBV9; J: TRBJ2-7; size: once; D: .
DNA: TGTGCCAGTAGTGCTGGAGACGGGTTCTATGGCTACACCTTC; CDR3: CASSAGDGFYGYTF; length: 14; V: TRBV19; J: TRBJ1-2; size: .; D: .
DNA: TGTGCCAGCAGGACGACAGGGAACACTGAAGCTTTCTTT; CDR3: CASRTTGNTEAFF; length: 13; V: TRBV6-1; J: TRBJ1-1; size: .; D: .
DNA: TGTGCCAGCAGCAATACTATAGCGGGGGGAAGCACAGATACGCAGTATTTT; CDR3: CASSNTIAGGSTDTQYF; length: 17; V: TRBV27; J: TRBJ2-3; size: .; D: TRBD2
DNA: TGCGCCAGCAGCGCCCAGGGGACCCCTAACTATGGCTACACCTTC; CDR3: CASSAQGTPNYGYTF; length: 15; V: TRBV5-1; J: TRBJ1-2; size: .; D: .
DNA: TGTGCCAGTAGTTCTGGCGAGGGGCCAACCTACAATGAGCAGTTCTTC; CDR3: CASSSGEGPTYNEQFF; length: 16; V: TRBV19; J: TRBJ2-1; size: .; D: .
DNA: TGTGCCAGTAGGGGCCTGAACAGGGGAGGGACTGAAGCTTTCTTT; CDR3: CASRGLNRGGTEAFF; length: 15; V: TRBV19; J: TRBJ1-1; size: .; D: TRBD1
DNA: TGTGCCAGCCTGTCCCAGGCAGGCAATCAGCCCCAGCATTTT; CDR3: CASLSQAGNQPQHF; length: 14; V: TRBV28; J: TRBJ1-5; size: .; D: .
DNA: TGTGCCAGCAGCTTAGATGAATTGATTAGTCCGTATTTT; CDR3: CASSLDELISPYF; length: 13; V: TRBV7-8; J: TRBJ2-3; size: .; D: .
DNA: TGTGCCAGCAGCTTAGTGTCAGGCGAAACCCTCTATGGCTACACCTTC; CDR3: CASSLVSGETLYGYTF; length: 16; V: TRBV7-9; J: TRBJ1-2; size: .; D: .
DNA: TGTGCCAGCTCACCAGGACAGAACACTGAAGCTTTCTTT; CDR3: CASSPGQNTEAFF; length: 13; V: TRBV18; J: TRBJ1-1; size: .; D: .
DNA: TGTGCCAGCAGTTTATCCAGCTACGAGCAGTACTTC; CDR3: CASSLSSYEQYF; length: 12; V: TRBV28; J: TRBJ2-7; size: few; D: .
DNA: TGTGCCAGCAGCGTCGTGGGGTTCCTTAATGAAAAACTGTTTTTT; CDR3: CASSVVGFLNEKLFF; length: 15; V: TRBV5-8; J: TRBJ1-4; size: .; D: .
DNA: TGTGCCAGCACCGACCCCCCCGAACGAGCCTTGATCTTC; CDR3: CASTDPPERALIF; length: 13; V: TRBV6-5; J: TRBJ2-1; size: once; D: .
DNA: TGTGCCAGCAGCTTGAGTACGTATAGCAATCAGCCCCAGCATTTT; CDR3: CASSLSTYSNQPQHF; length: 15; V: TRBV5-6; J: TRBJ1-5; size: once; D: .
DNA: TGTGCCAGCAGCTTAACGGGGGTGGGCAATGAGCAGTTCTTC; CDR3: CASSLTGVGNEQFF; length: 14; V: TRBV7-9; J: TRBJ2-1; size: .; D: .
DNA: TGTGCCAGCAGCGAGGACAGGGACTATGGCTACACCTTC; CDR3: CASSEDRDYGYTF; length: 13; V: TRBV27; J: TRBJ1-2; size: few; D: TRBD1
DNA: TGTGCCAGCTCACCACCGGCAGGGTTGGTAGCGGGGGACGAGCAGTTCTTC; CDR3: CASSPPAGLVAGDEQFF; length: 17; V: TRBV18; J: TRBJ2-1; size: .; D: TRBD2
DNA: TGTGCCAGCAGTTTAAATGGTCGAAGCGGGGCGGGCACAGATACGCAGTATTTT; CDR3: CASSLNGRSGAGTDTQYF; length: 18; V: TRBV28; J: TRBJ2-3; size: .; D: TRBD2
DNA: TGTGCCATCGACCAGGGTTGGAACACTGAAGCTTTCTTT; CDR3: CAIDQGWNTEAFF; length: 13; V: TRBV10-3; J: TRBJ1-1; size: .; D: .
DNA: TGTGCCAGCACCGTCCAAACAGCAACTAATGAAAAACTGTTTTTT; CDR3: CASTVQTATNEKLFF; length: 15; V: TRBV28; J: TRBJ1-4; size: .; D: .
DNA: TGTGCCAGTAATTACACCCCCGGGTGTGCTTTCTTT; CDR3: CASNYTPGCAFF; length: 12; V: TRBV19; J: TRBJ1-1; size: .; D: .
DNA: TGTGCCAGCAGCTTAAGTACAGGGATTAACACTGAAGCTTTCTTT; CDR3: CASSLSTGINTEAFF; length: 15; V: TRBV7-9; J: TRBJ1-1; size: .; D: .
DNA: TGCGCCAGCAGCCAAGTTAGTCGGGGAAGTGGCTACACCTTC; CDR3: CASSQVSRGSGYTF; length: 14; V: TRBV4-3; J: TRBJ1-2; size: .; D: .
DNA: TGTGCCAGCTCACCATACCGGGAGAACACTGAAGCTTTCTTT; CDR3: CASSPYRENTEAFF; length: 14; V: TRBV18; J: TRBJ1-1; size: .; D: .
DNA: TGTGCCTGGAGTGACGGGGTAGCCGGCGAGCAGTACTTC; CDR3: CAWSDGVAGEQYF; length: 13; V: TRBV30; J: TRBJ2-7; size: .; D: .
DNA: TGTGCCAGCAGTTACAGGGACAGGGGAGGAATGGAGCAGTACTTC; CDR3: CASSYRDRGGMEQYF; length: 15; V: TRBV6-5; J: TRBJ2-7; size: .; D: TRBD1
DNA: TGTGCCAGCAGCTTAACCCGGACAGGGGGATTAAGCTACGAGCAGTACTTC; CDR3: CASSLTRTGGLSYEQYF; length: 17; V: TRBV5-5; J: TRBJ2-7; size: .; D: TRBD1
DNA: TGTGCCAGCAGTGGTCCAGGGTCGAATCAGCCCCAGCATTTT; CDR3: CASSGPGSNQPQHF; length: 14; V: TRBV25-1; J: TRBJ1-5; size: once; D: .
DNA: TGTGCCAGCAGCTTATTGGGAGGAAACGAGCAGTACTTC; CDR3: CASSLLGGNEQYF; length: 13; V: TRBV7-9; J: TRBJ2-7; size: .; D: .
DNA: TGTGCCAGCAGCTTAGGGTTGGCGCTTGACGAGCAGTACTTC; CDR3: CASSLGLALDEQYF; length: 14; V: TRBV5-4; J: TRBJ2-7; size: .; D: .
DNA: TGCGCCAGCAGCTTGGTTTCGGGACAGGCCTACGAGCAGTACTTC; CDR3: CASSLVSGQAYEQYF; length: 15; V: TRBV5-1; J: TRBJ2-7; size: .; D: TRBD1
DNA: TGTGCCAGCAGTGAAGAAGGGACCTATGGCTACACCTTC; CDR3: CASSEEGTYGYTF; length: 13; V: TRBV6-4; J: TRBJ1-2; size: .; D: .
DNA: TGTGCCAGCAGCTTGGGACTAGGGGGAGCCCAGTACTTC; CDR3: CASSLGLGGAQYF; length: 13; V: TRBV5-6; J: TRBJ2-5; size: .; D: .
DNA: TGTGCCAGCAGCTTGGGCCGGGATGAAGCTTTCTTT; CDR3: CASSLGRDEAFF; length: 12; V: TRBV5-4; J: TRBJ1-1; size: once; D: .
DNA: TGTGCCAGTACTTTCTTAGGGCTGAGCTCTGGGGCCAACGTCCTGACTTTC; CDR3: CASTFLGLSSGANVLTF; length: 17; V: TRBV19; J: TRBJ2-6; size: .; D: .
DNA: TGTGCCAGCAGCGATGACAGGGGAACGAACCAAGAGACCCAGTACTTC; CDR3: CASSDDRGTNQETQYF; length: 16; V: TRBV14; J: TRBJ2-5; size: .; D: TRBD1
DNA: TGTGCCAGCACCCCGGATGCCTTTAACTATGGCTACACCTTC; CDR3: CASTPDAFNYGYTF; length: 14; V: TRBV28; J: TRBJ1-2; size: .; D: .